This TCR beta chain stems from a study of T cells in Graves' hyperthyroidism and ophthalmopathy. Germline V gene sequence: CDR1 SGHTA, CDR2 FQGNSA. The CDR3 length is 15 residues. The V and J ends lost 4 bases and 5 bases, in that order; junction bases with no gene match: 6. Overall study results and limits: Using 13 V-J features, a model discriminated ophthalmopathy from stable hyperthyroidism. Blood samples included most of the expanded thyroid clonotypes exceeding 0.001.

Graves' hyperthyroidism showing no ophthalmopathy progression within 18 months was considered stable. Note on this clonotype: Its matching antigen is unknown.

Researchers amplified the TCR beta CDR3 regions from RNA transcripts. TCR CDR3 regions were first amplified by RT-PCR with HTBI primers. TCRdb reanalysed the multiplex PCR reads using MiXCR and keeps one entry per CDR3 protein. The table shows 470,000 or so distinct CDR3 sequences, with more than 20% occurring only once. The sample was blood. The chain recombines TRBV7-2 with TRBJ1-5, with 9 nucleotides matching TRBD1. The receptor was isolated from a man between 18 and 35 years old with Graves' hyperthyroidism. The CDR3 DNA is TGTGCCAGCAGCTCCAGCCGGACAGGGGATCAGCCCCAGCATTTT. This translates into CASSSSRTGDQPQHF.